The text below deals with one T cell receptor (beta chain). Its antigen is unidentified. These data come from a study of CD4 T cells in relation to SARS-CoV-2 and coronaviruses. The CDR3 loop spans 14 amino acids. V was clipped by 6 bases and J by 8 bases; unmatched bases: 8. Germline loops: CDR1 MDHEN, CDR2 SYDVKM. The unexposed donors gave CD4+ T cells in 2011-2018, prior to COVID-19. CD4+ T cells were isolated from the cells after less than 13 days of culture. Fresh IL-2 medium replaced half the medium on days 3 and 7. This table comes from immunoSEQ multiplex PCR, and its TCRdb copy is limited to in-frame clones, with some not included. Of under 20,000 clones in the sample, 60% to 80% are singletons; the top ten hold less than 20%.

V is TRBV28 and J is TRBJ1-3; 9 bases align to TRBD1. This receptor was identified in a human donor in good health. Sequencing was done on a sample of CD4+ T cells from PBMCs, cultured in vitro. The CDR3 region has the DNA TGTGCCAGCAGATTCCGGGACAGGGAGGACACCATATATTTT. This codes for CASRFRDREDTIYF. The variable domain in full, with the rest retrieved from reference TRBV28 and TRBJ1-3, is DVKVTQSSRYLVKRTGEKVFLECVQDMDHENMFWYRQDPGLGLRLIYFSYDVKMKEKGDIPEGYSVSREKKERFSLILESASTNQTSMYLCASRFRDREDTIYFGEGSWLTVV.